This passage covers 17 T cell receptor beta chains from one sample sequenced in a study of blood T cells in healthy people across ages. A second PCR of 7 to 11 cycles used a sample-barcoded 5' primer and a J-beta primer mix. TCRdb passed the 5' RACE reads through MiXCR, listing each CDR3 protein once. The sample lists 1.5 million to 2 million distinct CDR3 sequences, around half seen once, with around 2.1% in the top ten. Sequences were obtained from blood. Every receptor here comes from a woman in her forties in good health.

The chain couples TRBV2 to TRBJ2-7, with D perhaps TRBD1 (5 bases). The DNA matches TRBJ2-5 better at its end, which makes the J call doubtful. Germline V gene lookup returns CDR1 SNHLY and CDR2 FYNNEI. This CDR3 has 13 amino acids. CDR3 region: CASQGGEEETQYF. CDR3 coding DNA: TGTGCCAGTCAGGGTGGTGAGGAAGAGACCCAGTACTTC.

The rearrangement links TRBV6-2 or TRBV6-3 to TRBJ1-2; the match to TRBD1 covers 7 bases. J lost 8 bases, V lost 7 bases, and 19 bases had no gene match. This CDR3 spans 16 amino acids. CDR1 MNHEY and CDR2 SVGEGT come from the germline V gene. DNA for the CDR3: TGTGCCAGCATCCAGGGGCCGGCGACAGGGCTTTACGGCTACACCTTC. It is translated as CASIQGPATGLYGYTF.

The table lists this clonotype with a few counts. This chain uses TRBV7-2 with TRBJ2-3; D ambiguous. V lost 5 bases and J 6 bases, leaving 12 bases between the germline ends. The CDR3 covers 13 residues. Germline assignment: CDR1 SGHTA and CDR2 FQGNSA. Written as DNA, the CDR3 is TGTGCCAGCAGCCCGGCCCCGCGGGATACGCAGTATTTT. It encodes CASSPAPRDTQYF.

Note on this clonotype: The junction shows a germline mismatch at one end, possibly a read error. The DNA of the CDR3 is TGTGTCAGCAGCTTTATTTCTGGTGTGGCGTCCCCCTACGAGCAGTACTTC. Protein sequence: CVSSFISGVASPYEQYF. The chain has TRBV7-2 and TRBJ2-1; D unresolved. The DNA end lines up better with TRBJ2-7; the J call may be wrong. The V gene's germline CDR1 is SGHTA and CDR2 FQGNSA. CDR3 length equals 17 residues.

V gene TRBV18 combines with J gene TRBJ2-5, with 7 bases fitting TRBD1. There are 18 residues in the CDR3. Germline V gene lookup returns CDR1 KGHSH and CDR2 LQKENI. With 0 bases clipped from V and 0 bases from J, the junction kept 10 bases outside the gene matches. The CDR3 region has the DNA TGTGCCAGCTCACCACCGTATCGGGGACAGTCGTACCAAGAGACCCAGTACTTC. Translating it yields CASSPPYRGQSYQETQYF.

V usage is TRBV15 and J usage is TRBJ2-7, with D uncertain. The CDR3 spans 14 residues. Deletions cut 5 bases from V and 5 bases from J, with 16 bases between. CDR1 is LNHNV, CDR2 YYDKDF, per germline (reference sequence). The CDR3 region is CATSGSFGVHEQYF. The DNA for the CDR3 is TGTGCCACCAGCGGATCCTTTGGGGTCCACGAGCAGTACTTC.

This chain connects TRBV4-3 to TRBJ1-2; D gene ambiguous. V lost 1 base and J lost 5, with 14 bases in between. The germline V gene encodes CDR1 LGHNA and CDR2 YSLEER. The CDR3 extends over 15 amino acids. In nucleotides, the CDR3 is TGCGCCAGCAGCCAAGCCCACGGAGGTCCGTATGGCTACACCTTC. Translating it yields CASSQAHGGPYGYTF.

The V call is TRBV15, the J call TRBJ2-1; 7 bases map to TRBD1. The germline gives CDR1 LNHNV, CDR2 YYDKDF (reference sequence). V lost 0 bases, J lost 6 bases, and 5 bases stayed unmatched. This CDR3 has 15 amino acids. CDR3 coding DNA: TGTGCCACCAGCAGAGATTATAGGGACAGCAATGAGCAGTTCTTC. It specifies CATSRDYRDSNEQFF.

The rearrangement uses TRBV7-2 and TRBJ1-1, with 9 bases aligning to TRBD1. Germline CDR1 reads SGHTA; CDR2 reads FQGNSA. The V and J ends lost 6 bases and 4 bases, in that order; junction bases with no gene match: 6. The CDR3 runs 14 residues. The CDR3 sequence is CASRPQGAGTEAFF. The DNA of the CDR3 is TGTGCCAGCAGACCACAGGGGGCGGGCACTGAAGCTTTCTTT.

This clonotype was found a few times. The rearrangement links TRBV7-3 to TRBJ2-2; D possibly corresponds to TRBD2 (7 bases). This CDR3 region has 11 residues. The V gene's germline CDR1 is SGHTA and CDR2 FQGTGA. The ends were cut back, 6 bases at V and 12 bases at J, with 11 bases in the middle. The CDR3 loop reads CASRGGGKLFF. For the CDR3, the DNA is TGTGCCAGCAGAGGGGGGGGAAAGCTGTTTTTT.

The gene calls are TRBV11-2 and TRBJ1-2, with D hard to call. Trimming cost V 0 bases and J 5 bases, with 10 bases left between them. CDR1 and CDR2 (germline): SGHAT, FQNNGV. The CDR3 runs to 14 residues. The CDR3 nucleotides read TGTGCCAGCAGCTTAGACCCCGTCGGTTATGGCTACACCTTC. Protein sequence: CASSLDPVGYGYTF.

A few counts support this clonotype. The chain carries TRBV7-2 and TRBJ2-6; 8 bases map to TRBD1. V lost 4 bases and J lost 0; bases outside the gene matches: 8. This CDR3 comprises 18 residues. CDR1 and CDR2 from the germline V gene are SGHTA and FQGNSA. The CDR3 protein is CASSYLGQAYSGANVLTF. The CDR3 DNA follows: TGTGCCAGCAGCTACCTGGGACAGGCTTACTCTGGGGCCAACGTCCTGACTTTC.

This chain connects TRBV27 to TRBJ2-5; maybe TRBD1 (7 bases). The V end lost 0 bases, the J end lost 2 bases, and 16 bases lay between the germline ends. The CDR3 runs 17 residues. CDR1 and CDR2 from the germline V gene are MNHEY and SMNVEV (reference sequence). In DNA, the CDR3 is TGTGCCAGCAGTTTATCGGTGCGGGCAGGGGGGCAAGAGACCCAGTACTTC. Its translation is CASSLSVRAGGQETQYF.

CDR3 amino acids: CASSGTRVPEQYF. CDR3 sequence (DNA): TGTGCCAGCTCCGGGACTAGGGTCCCCGAGCAGTACTTC. The rearrangement uses TRBV2 and TRBJ2-7; 8 nucleotides match TRBD2. The V and J ends lost 8 bases and 6 bases, in that order; junction bases with no gene match: 9. In germline, CDR1 is SNHLY, CDR2 FYNNEI. The CDR3 totals 13 residues.

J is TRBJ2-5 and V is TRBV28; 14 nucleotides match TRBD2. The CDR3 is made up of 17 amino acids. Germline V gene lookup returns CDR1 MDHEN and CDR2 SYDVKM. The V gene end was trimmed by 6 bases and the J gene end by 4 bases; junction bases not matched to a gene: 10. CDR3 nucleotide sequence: TGTGCCAGCAGCCTGGGACTAGCGGGGGCCGTCGGAGAGACCCAGTACTTC. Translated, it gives CASSLGLAGAVGETQYF. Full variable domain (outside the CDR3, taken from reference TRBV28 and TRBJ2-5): DVKVTQSSRYLVKRTGEKVFLECVQDMDHENMFWYRQDPGLGLRLIYFSYDVKMKEKGDIPEGYSVSREKKERFSLILESASTNQTSMYLCASSLGLAGAVGETQYFGPGTRLLVL.

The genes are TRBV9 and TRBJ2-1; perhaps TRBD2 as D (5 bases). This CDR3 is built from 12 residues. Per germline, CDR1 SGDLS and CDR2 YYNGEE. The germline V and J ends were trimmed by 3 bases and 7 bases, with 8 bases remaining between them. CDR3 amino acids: CASSATRNEQFF. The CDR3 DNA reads TGTGCCAGCAGCGCCACTAGGAATGAGCAGTTCTTC.

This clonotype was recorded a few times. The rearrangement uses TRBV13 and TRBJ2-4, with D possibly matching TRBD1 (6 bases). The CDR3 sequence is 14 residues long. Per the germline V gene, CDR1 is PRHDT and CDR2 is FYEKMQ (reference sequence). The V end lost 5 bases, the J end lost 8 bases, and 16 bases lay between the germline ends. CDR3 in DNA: TGTGCCAGCAGCCCCAGCACAGGGCGAGACATTCAGTACTTC. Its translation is CASSPSTGRDIQYF. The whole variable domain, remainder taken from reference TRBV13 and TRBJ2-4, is AAGVIQSPRHLIKEKRETATLKCYPIPRHDTVYWYQQGPGQDPQFLISFYEKMQSDKGSIPDRFSAQQFSDYHSELNMSSLELGDSALYFCASSPSTGRDIQYFGAGTRLSVL.